A selection of T cell receptor beta chains follows, all from one sample in a study of CD8+ T cells in alopecia areata. Sequencing used immunoSEQ multiplex PCR; TCRdb keeps in-frame clones, though not all of them. Altogether about 260,000 clones are present, roughly 60% being singletons, with the ten largest covering about 0.9%. Sequenced here: CD4+ T cells sorted from blood, sampled at roughly week 53, from a patient treated with tofacitinib. The receptors shown here come from a human donor with alopecia areata. CDR3s include the opening cysteine and the closing phenylalanine or tryptophan.

V: TRBV5-1
J: TRBJ2-7
CDR3: CASNRGQGYEQYF

V: TRBV7-2
J: TRBJ2-7
CDR3: CASSETSGGAPYEQYF

V: TRBV25-1
J: TRBJ1-1
CDR3: CASSDGGGAFF

V: TRBV4-1
J: TRBJ1-1
CDR3: CASSPLGPREAFF

V: TRBV11-2
J: TRBJ2-5
CDR3: CASSLVLAGETQYF

V: TRBV7-6
J: TRBJ2-6
CDR3: CASSYRTGGAGANVLTF

V: TRBV29-1
J: TRBJ2-1
CDR3: CSETGGGKYNEQFF

V: TRBV30
J: TRBJ1-6
CDR3: CAWTGWRGSPLHF

V: TRBV15
J: TRBJ2-3
CDR3: CATSRSTAGGNTQYF

V: TRBV11-1
J: TRBJ2-3
CDR3: CASSSPPGQTQYF

V: TRBV12-5
J: TRBJ2-1
CDR3: CASGLVQGGSAYNEQFF

V: TRBV14
J: TRBJ2-7
CDR3: CASSQENLISYEQYF

V: TRBV2
J: TRBJ2-5
CDR3: CASSVAGVQETQYF

V: TRBV7-9
J: TRBJ2-3
CDR3: CASSQTSGGTDTQYF

V: TRBV6-5
J: TRBJ1-2
CDR3: CASPLPPGGYTF

V: TRBV7-9
J: TRBJ2-5
CDR3: CASSPLEGLAGVETQYF